This TCR beta chain was found in a study of blood T cell repertoires in COVID-19 (dated by TCRdb to 2018 to 2020). Study-level background: Collaborator samples came from the United States, Italy and Spain and covered acute and convalescent phases of COVID-19. The material from the prospective study consisted of cDNA or gDNA derived from T cells, B-cell-depleted T cells, or PBMCs. Subjects who had been exposed to COVID-19, were actively infected with it, or had recovered from it provided the deeply sampled blood TCRbeta repertoires that made up the dataset. A freely available public database, intended as a resource for researchers studying the immune response to SARS-CoV-2, is where the repertoires were released. The samples were drawn from two sources: the first 160 participants of the ongoing ImmuneRACE study, and 1,000 to 1,500 subjects contributed by 6 global collaborators. Nearly every sample came with metadata listing a de-identified subject ID, COVID-19 status, age in years and sex. Where HLA class I and class II types were available, the types were taken from metadata supplied by the sample provider, not from assay-based typing. Broad study findings and their caveats: The quantity of clinical and demographic metadata differed by source and by participant and was supplied without curation.

The collaborating institutions used their own protocols to collect whole blood in K2EDTA tubes. For TCRbeta analysis, collaborators shipped samples as frozen whole blood, isolated PBMCs, or DNA extracted from either of those sample types. Remarks on this clone: Its specific antigen is unknown. It has no much larger one-base neighbor in the sample; base qualities were not kept.

Reading from cysteine to phenylalanine, the CDR3 counts 14 amino acids. Of all the DNA, just the CDR3 is kept, 42 bases in frame from base 1. V loses 5 bases of germline sequence and J loses 4 bases, and the interval between the two ends is 15 bases. According to the germline V gene, CDR1 reads SGHRS and CDR2 reads YFSETQ. TCRbeta CDR3 regions were amplified from genomic DNA using the immunoSEQ Assay, a bias-controlled multiplex PCR. The paper's processing steps were these. The number of nucleated cells in each sample was estimated from the amplification of reference gene primers within the assay. To quantify the absolute abundance of each unique TCRbeta CDR3 rearrangement, sequence reads were collapsed and filtered. For each sample, productive Simpson clonality was calculated as the square root of Simpson's diversity index over productive rearrangements. Here the immuneACCESS table is served through TCRdb, limited to in-frame sequences with V and J called. Missing clones are a known gap in these copies; in checked studies unresolved V genes cover under half, and the rest lacks a known reason. That table supplies the V and J calls and clone size; D and trimming were determined from the DNA. The sample table shows 200,000 to 300,000 clones, and about 86% are seen once. The ten largest clones represent 6.2% of the sample.

The clonotype comes from a man aged 60 to 69 with acute or convalescent COVID-19. The sample consisted of peripheral blood. The receptor chain draws on TRBV5-1 and TRBJ1-1; TRBD1 is perhaps the D gene, given 5 matching bases. The CDR3 region: CASSPRGGATEAFF. The bases read TGCGCCAGCAGTCCCCGGGGGGGAGCCACTGAAGCTTTCTTT.